The following is a TCR beta chain sequence with its context. This table comes from immunoSEQ multiplex PCR, and its TCRdb copy is limited to in-frame clones, with some not included. Here the sample spans tens of thousands of clones, around 90% being singletons. This CDR3 spans 14 amino acids. V lost 4 bases and J 8 bases, leaving 17 bases between the germline ends. Germline V gene sequence: CDR1 PRHDT, CDR2 FYEKMQ (reference sequence). The sample comes from a study of T cell changes during pregnancy in multiple sclerosis. This rearrangement joins TRBV13 to TRBJ1-1, with D maybe TRBD1 (5 bases). This TCR derives from a female donor in good health, enrolled as a control in a pregnancy study. This specimen consisted of peripheral blood, obtained after pregnancy. The CDR3 nucleotides are TGTGCCAGCAGCTCATACAGCGGGACGGCAGAAGCTTTCTTT. Protein sequence: CASSSYSGTAEAFF. The whole variable domain, filled in from reference TRBV13 and TRBJ1-1, reads AAGVIQSPRHLIKEKRETATLKCYPIPRHDTVYWYQQGPGQDPQFLISFYEKMQSDKGSIPDRFSAQQFSDYHSELNMSSLELGDSALYFCASSSYSGTAEAFFGQGTRLTVV.